This section outlines one T cell receptor (beta chain) sequence together with its context. Its cognate antigen is unknown. Treatment given: approximately 10-day PBMC culture with coronavirus spike peptide pools or control peptides (ViraFEST assay). Expansion of antigen-specific T cells with peptide pools by ViraFEST preceded sequencing of TCRs. Fresh replacement IL-2 medium substituted for half the medium on days 3 and 7. These data originate in a study of vaccination and CD4 T cells after COVID-19. Whole-study context: Post-diagnosis, post-COVID samples were collected after a median approximately 110 days, ranging 35 to 161. Notes on the study in general: Within the convalescent patients, a median roughly 86% of the SARS-CoV-2-reactive clones were ones that appeared only post-vaccination.

The CDR3 length is 15 residues. The V gene end was trimmed by 6 bases and the J gene end by 4 bases; junction bases not matched to a gene: 7. CDR1 is SGHVS, CDR2 FNYEAQ, per germline. Sequencing of cultured CD4+ T cell DNA used the Oncomine TCR Beta short-read assay. TCRdb ran MiXCR on the PCR reads and lists one entry per CDR3 protein. This sample has 7,400 or so distinct CDR3 sequences, with approximately 52% found just once. The sequencing sample was made of CD4+ T cells from blood, cultured in vitro. This sequence joins TRBV7-6 and TRBJ2-2, with TRBD1 matching over 8 bases. This clonotype was obtained from a human donor who had recovered from COVID-19. DNA for the CDR3: TGTGCCAGCAGACTTCAGGGGGCAGGCACCGGGGAGCTGTTTTTT. Protein sequence: CASRLQGAGTGELFF.